This T cell receptor (beta chain) derives from a study of response to subunit inactivated influenza vaccine (dated by TCRdb to about 2018). In terms of the full investigation: The study used deep quantitative T cell receptor repertoire profiling to track responses to a trivalent subunit inactivated influenza vaccine.

Spanning cysteine to phenylalanine, the CDR3 consists of 15 amino acids. The sequence is cut down to CDR3 DNA, 45 bases in frame from base 1. The germline V gene (reference sequence) provides CDR1 LGHDT and CDR2 YNNKEL. V is trimmed back by 4 bases and J by 6 bases, and the junction contains 10 bases that no gene match accounts for. The method behind the library was RT-PCR. The sequencer listed for this sample is Illumina HiSeq 2500. TCRdb took the public reads, trimmed them with fastp at Q25, ran MiXCR for clone calling and kept in-frame beta chains. Every CDR3 protein is listed once, alongside the most common genes and DNA of its rows. Within this sample are fewer than 750,000 distinct CDR3 sequences, with approximately 15% of them counted one time only. The top ten constitute 11% of the sample. In regard to this clonotype: This receptor's antigen is unknown. Base qualities are not at hand, and no much larger clone is one base apart.

What the research found in general, with its limitations: According to the authors, only a limited number of new T cells may be recruited by each seasonal influenza vaccination.

This clonotype originated in a man aged 45-65 years who received an inactivated influenza vaccine. Donor details come from another sample of the same person, matched by shared clones. In this chain, TRBV3-1 is recombined with TRBJ2-7; 9 of the junction bases match TRBD2. The source material was PBMCs from blood, sampled 11 to 12 days after vaccination. The CDR3 sequence is CASSPPGGRASEQYF. The sequenced DNA is TGTGCCAGCAGCCCCCCTGGCGGGAGGGCCTCCGAGCAGTACTTC.